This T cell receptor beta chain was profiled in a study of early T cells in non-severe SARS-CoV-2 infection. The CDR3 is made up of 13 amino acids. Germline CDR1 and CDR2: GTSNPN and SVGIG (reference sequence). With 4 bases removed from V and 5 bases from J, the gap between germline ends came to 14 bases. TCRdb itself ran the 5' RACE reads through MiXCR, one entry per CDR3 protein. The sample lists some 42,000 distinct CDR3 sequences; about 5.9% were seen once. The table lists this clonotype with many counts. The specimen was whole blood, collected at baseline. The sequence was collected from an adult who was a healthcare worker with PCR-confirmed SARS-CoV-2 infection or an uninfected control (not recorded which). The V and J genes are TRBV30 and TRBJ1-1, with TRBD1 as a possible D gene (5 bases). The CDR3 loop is CAWKAQGWTEAFF. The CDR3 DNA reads TGTGCCTGGAAAGCCCAGGGATGGACTGAAGCTTTCTTT.